This is a list of T cell receptor beta chains from one sample in a study of CD8 T cells in ankylosing spondylitis. TCRdb passed the 5' RACE reads through MiXCR, listing each CDR3 protein once. The repertoire holds 200,000 to 300,000 distinct CDR3 sequences, about 24% seen once, with around 0.64% in the top ten. Sequencing input: blood, either unsorted or a sorted T cell fraction (not recorded which). Receptors originate from a male donor with ankylosing spondylitis or in good health (not recorded which). CDR3s include the opening cysteine and the closing phenylalanine or tryptophan. Each record gives: V gene, J gene, clone size, D gene, CDR3 protein, CDR3 DNA. A D gene is named only where the DNA matches it firmly. Only part of the rows carry a size: once, few, many, or a class if the clone is expanded.

V: TRBV20-1; J: TRBJ1-2; size: few; D: .; CDR3: CSARDYHGGYTF; DNA: TGCAGTGCTAGAGATTACCACGGTGGCTACACCTTC
V: TRBV6-5; J: TRBJ2-2; size: once; D: .; CDR3: CASSYRQGNTGELFF; DNA: TGTGCCAGCAGTTACCGGCAGGGGAACACCGGGGAGCTGTTTTTT
V: TRBV24-1; J: TRBJ2-3; size: .; D: TRBD1; CDR3: CATSDLSGTGGFADTQYF; DNA: TGTGCCACCAGTGATTTGAGTGGGACAGGGGGCTTTGCAGATACGCAGTATTTT
V: TRBV10-2; J: TRBJ2-7; size: many; D: TRBD2; CDR3: CASSEPGGVLTYEQYF; DNA: TGCGCCAGCAGTGAGCCGGGAGGGGTCCTTACCTACGAGCAGTACTTC
V: TRBV20-1; J: TRBJ2-3; size: many; D: .; CDR3: CSARVAGASTDTQYF; DNA: TGCAGTGCTAGAGTCGCCGGGGCTAGCACAGATACGCAGTATTTT
V: TRBV20-1; J: TRBJ2-3; size: few; D: .; CDR3: CSGGEGAILDTQYF; DNA: TGCAGTGGTGGGGAGGGGGCCATTTTAGATACGCAGTATTTT
V: TRBV5-1; J: TRBJ1-2; size: many; D: TRBD1; CDR3: CASSSGQGAVYGYTF; DNA: TGCGCCAGCAGCTCGGGACAGGGGGCAGTCTATGGCTACACCTTC
V: TRBV3-1; J: TRBJ2-2; size: few; D: .; CDR3: CASSQGGPTGELFF; DNA: TGTGCCAGCAGCCAAGGGGGGCCCACCGGGGAGCTGTTTTTT
V: TRBV5-1; J: TRBJ1-2; size: many; D: .; CDR3: CASSLLTDNYGYTF; DNA: TGCGCCAGCAGCTTGCTCACGGATAACTATGGCTACACCTTC
V: TRBV20-1; J: TRBJ2-5; size: .; D: .; CDR3: CSAREGGGVETQYF; DNA: TGCAGTGCTAGAGAGGGGGGTGGGGTGGAGACCCAGTACTTC
V: TRBV12-3/TRBV12-4; J: TRBJ1-4; size: .; D: TRBD1; CDR3: CASRGRTGRNEKLFF; DNA: TGTGCCAGCAGGGGTCGGACAGGGAGGAATGAAAAACTGTTTTTT
V: TRBV20-1; J: TRBJ2-7; size: few; D: .; CDR3: CSARDFGDFSYEQYF; DNA: TGCAGTGCTAGAGATTTTGGGGATTTCTCCTACGAGCAGTACTTC
V: TRBV7-6; J: TRBJ2-7; size: many; D: TRBD1; CDR3: CASSHETGRYEQYF; DNA: TGTGCCAGCAGCCATGAGACAGGGCGATACGAGCAGTACTTC
V: TRBV29-1; J: TRBJ2-5; size: many; D: .; CDR3: CSGGQRLHQETQYF; DNA: TGCAGCGGGGGTCAGCGACTACATCAAGAGACCCAGTACTTC
V: TRBV11-2; J: TRBJ1-2; size: .; D: TRBD1; CDR3: CASRNTGGSGGYTF; DNA: TGTGCCAGCAGGAACACAGGGGGCAGCGGCGGCTACACCTTC
V: TRBV7-2; J: TRBJ1-5; size: few; D: TRBD1; CDR3: CASSSLWTGGGQPQHF; DNA: TGTGCCAGCAGCTCCCTTTGGACAGGGGGCGGTCAGCCCCAGCATTTT
V: TRBV28; J: TRBJ2-7; size: .; D: .; CDR3: CASSSAYYEPYF; DNA: TGTGCCAGCAGTTCCGCCTACTACGAGCCGTACTTC
V: TRBV7-9; J: TRBJ2-7; size: .; D: .; CDR3: CASSSRGSYEQYF; DNA: TGTGCCAGCAGCTCCCGGGGCTCCTACGAGCAGTACTTC
V: TRBV5-1; J: TRBJ2-3; size: many; D: TRBD1; CDR3: CASSLNSGGAKTTRADTQYF; DNA: TGCGCCAGCAGCTTGAATTCAGGGGGAGCCAAGACTACCAGGGCAGATACGCAGTATTTT
V: TRBV3-1; J: TRBJ2-6; size: many; D: .; CDR3: CASSERDAGANVLTF; DNA: TGTGCCAGCAGCGAAAGGGATGCTGGGGCCAACGTCCTGACTTTC